This T cell receptor (beta chain) stems from a study of T cell responses to AZD1222 COVID-19 vaccine. This clone was observed at least ten times. Its antigen is still unknown. This CDR3 has 13 amino acids. The V end was cut by 1 base, the J end by 7 bases, with 8 bases between. The germline CDR1 and CDR2 sequences are MNHNS and SASEGT. Repertoires were generated with immunoSEQ multiplex PCR, while TCRdb's copy carries only in-frame clones and drops some. The sample lists 140,000 to 150,000 clones, about 94% occurring once. Study-level points and caveats: Reportedly, close to half of spike-specific TCRs are directed against unmutated variant regions. Seropositivity was recorded at baseline in only a handful of AZD1222 recipients. White British donors predominated, females outnumbered males, and clonal diversity was possibly underestimated. No day 14 peak samples; only post-peak repertoires were characterized.

The rearrangement uses TRBV6-1 and TRBJ1-5, with a weak D call TRBD1 (5 bases). This TCR was sampled from an adult in good health. Here the sequenced sample was peripheral blood, taken on day 0 of AZD1222 vaccination. CDR3 in DNA: TGTGCCAGCAGTGAAGGATGGGGGCAGCCCCAGCATTTT. It is translated as CASSEGWGQPQHF.